This T cell receptor beta chain was profiled in a study of T cell repertoires in cytomegalovirus infection. Regarding this clonotype: Its specificity is not known.

The germline V gene encodes CDR1 MNHNS and CDR2 SASEGT. Trimming removed 3 bases at V and 0 bases at J, with 6 bases between. The CDR3 runs to 14 residues. TCRdb itself ran the reads through MiXCR, one entry per CDR3 protein. The repertoire holds fewer than 350,000 distinct CDR3 sequences, with almost 30% as singletons. Sequenced material: cultured PBMCs, taken from culture after CMV antigen stimulation. The chain combines TRBV6-1 with TRBJ1-5; D remains ambiguous. This TCR came from a human donor in good health (CMV status not recorded). Some clones in this sample may be carry-over from other donors' samples. CDR3 loop: CASSEDGSNQPQHF. DNA for the CDR3: TGTGCCAGCAGTGAGGACGGTAGCAATCAGCCCCAGCATTTT.